This TCR beta chain was sequenced in a study of shared clonotypes between healthy human individuals. Broader study findings: The generation probabilities recorded for non-shared clonotypes fell below those of clonotypes shared by all four donors.

Naive CD8 cells, CD45RO-negative and positively selected for CCR7, excluded terminally differentiated effector memory CD45RA+ cells. Between the trimmed V and J ends, which lost 6 bases and 8 bases, there was a span of 17 bases. The CDR3 loop spans 14 amino acids. The V gene's germline CDR1 is LNHDA and CDR2 SQIVND (reference sequence). Data came from immunoSEQ multiplex PCR; TCRdb stores just in-frame clones and leaves some out. The data show about 1,900,000 clones, approximately 95% seen once. Concerning this clone itself: Its antigen remains unidentified.

The sequence was collected from a young man in good health. Sequencing used naive CD8+ T cells sorted from blood. V usage is TRBV19 and J usage is TRBJ2-1, with D possibly being TRBD1 or TRBD2 (5 bases each). CDR3 sequence (DNA): TGTGCCAGTAGCGCCGGGACCGCGGGTTATGAGCAGTTCTTC. It codes for CASSAGTAGYEQFF.